The clone carrying this T cell receptor (beta chain) occurred many times. Its antigen is still unknown. The V gene's germline CDR1 is LNHDA and CDR2 SQIVND (reference sequence). The ends were cut back, 6 bases at V and 0 bases at J, with 12 bases in the middle. CDR3 length: 15 residues. This specimen belongs to a study of T cells in Graves' hyperthyroidism and ophthalmopathy. The TCR beta CDR3 regions underwent amplification using RNA transcripts as the source. HTBI primers were the set used in a first-round RT-PCR of the TCR CDR3. MiXCR was run by TCRdb on the multiplex PCR reads, yielding one entry per CDR3 protein. Of under 300,000 distinct CDR3 sequences listed, approximately 13% were seen once; the top ten hold 7% to 9.5%. The authors deemed Graves' hyperthyroidism stable absent ophthalmopathy progression within 18 months. Newly diagnosed hyperthyroidism patients aged 18 to 65 years had disease lasting under 2 months. This sample holds PBMCs from 8 to 10 ml fresh peripheral blood.

Findings and limits, study-wide: The blood repertoire included most of the expanded thyroid clonotypes above 0.001.

The chain carries TRBV19 and TRBJ1-5; no firm D call. The sample comprised blood. The TCR sequence derives from a woman between 40 and 50 years old with Graves' hyperthyroidism. The CDR3 sequence is CASRLYGSSNQPQHF. The CDR3 DNA reads TGTGCCAGTAGGTTGTATGGAAGTAGCAATCAGCCCCAGCATTTT.